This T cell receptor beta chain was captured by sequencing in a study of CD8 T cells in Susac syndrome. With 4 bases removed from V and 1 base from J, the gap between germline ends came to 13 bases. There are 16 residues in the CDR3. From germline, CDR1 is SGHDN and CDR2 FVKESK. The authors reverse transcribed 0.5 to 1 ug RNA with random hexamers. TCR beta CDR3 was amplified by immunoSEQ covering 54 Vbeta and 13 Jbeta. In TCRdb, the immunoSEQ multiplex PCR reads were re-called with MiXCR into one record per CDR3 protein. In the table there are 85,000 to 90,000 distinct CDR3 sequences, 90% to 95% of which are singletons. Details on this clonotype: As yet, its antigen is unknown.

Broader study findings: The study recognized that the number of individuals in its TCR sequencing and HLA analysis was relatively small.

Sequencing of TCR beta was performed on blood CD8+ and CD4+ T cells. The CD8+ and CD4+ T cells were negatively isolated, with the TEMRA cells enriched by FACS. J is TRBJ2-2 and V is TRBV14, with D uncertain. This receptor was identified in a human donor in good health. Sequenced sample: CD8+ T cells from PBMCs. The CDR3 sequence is CASSLPPPGNTGELFF. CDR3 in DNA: TGTGCCAGCAGCCTTCCTCCACCGGGGAACACCGGGGAGCTGTTTTTT.